This section outlines one TCR beta chain sequence together with its context. Its antigen is unidentified. The sample belongs to a study of T-cell memory formation after mild COVID-19. Using its own MiXCR run on the 5' RACE reads, TCRdb lists one record per CDR3 protein. The table shows about 350,000 distinct CDR3 sequences, with around 28% occurring only once. General study results and limits: Second-wave clones reaching peak frequency on day 37 lacked confirmed SARS-CoV-2 specificity.

Sequenced input: PBMCs or a T cell subset sorted from them (not recorded which). This clonotype originated in an adult woman who had mild COVID-19 (a few samples of this study predate the infection). Cell type and time point are not known.

This CDR3 reads CASRTTQAKGYYGYTF. Here the CDR3 DNA reads TGTGCCAGCAGGACTACCCAGGCTAAGGGGTACTATGGCTACACCTTC. This chain connects TRBV6-5 to TRBJ1-2, with D possibly TRBD1 on 5 matching bases. Germline V gives CDR1 MNHEY, CDR2 SVGAGI. The CDR3 consists of 16 residues. The germline V and J ends were trimmed by 6 bases and 3 bases, with 20 bases remaining between them.